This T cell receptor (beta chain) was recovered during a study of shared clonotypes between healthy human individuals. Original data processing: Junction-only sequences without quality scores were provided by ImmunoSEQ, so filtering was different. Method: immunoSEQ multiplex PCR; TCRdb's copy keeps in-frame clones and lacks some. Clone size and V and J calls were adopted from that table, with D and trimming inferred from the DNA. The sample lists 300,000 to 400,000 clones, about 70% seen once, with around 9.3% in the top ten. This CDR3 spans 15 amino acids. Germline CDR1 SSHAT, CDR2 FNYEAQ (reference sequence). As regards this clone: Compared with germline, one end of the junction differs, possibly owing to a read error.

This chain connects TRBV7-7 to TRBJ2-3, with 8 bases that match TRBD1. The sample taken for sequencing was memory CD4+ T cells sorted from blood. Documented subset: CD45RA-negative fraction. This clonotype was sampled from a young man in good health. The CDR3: CASSLSTGGTDTQYF. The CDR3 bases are TGTGCTAGCAGCTTGTCCACAGGGGGTACAGATACGCAGTATTTT.